The 18 T cell receptor beta chains below all came from one sample that was sequenced in a study of shared clonotypes between healthy human individuals (dated by TCRdb to 2020 to 2021). The library came from the immunoSEQ multiplex PCR assay. Imported from immuneACCESS, the table was reduced by TCRdb to in-frame sequences with V and J called. These copies leave out some clones; in studies compared against another copy, an unresolved V gene accounts for under half, and the cause of the remainder is not known. The sample profile shows some 2,500,000 clones; 80% to 95% of them were found once. Clones ranked in the top ten supply around 0.38% of the sample. Material: naive CD4+ T cells from PBMCs. This sample's cell subset or site label indicates: CD45RA+ positively selected. Source of these receptors: a man between 18 and 29 years old in good health. Some clones in this sample may be carry-over from other donors' samples.

The chain uses TRBV5-1 and TRBJ2-3, with TRBD2 identical over 15 bases. V shed 4 bases, J shed 0 bases, and the junction held 9 bases outside the gene matches. The CDR3 length is 19 residues. Germline CDR1 SGHRS, CDR2 YFSETQ. The CDR3 bases are TGCGCCAGCAGCCCGGCCGGGACTAGCGGGAGGCCTAGCACAGATACGCAGTATTTT. As protein: CASSPAGTSGRPSTDTQYF.

The chain links TRBV6-1 to TRBJ1-1; D is possibly TRBD1 (5 bases). CDR1 is MNHNS, CDR2 SASEGT, per germline. The CDR3 has 12 residues. V was trimmed by 6 bases and J by 1 base, leaving 6 bases between them. CDR3 region: CASRGPNTEAFF. The CDR3 nucleotides read TGTGCCAGCAGGGGACCGAACACTGAAGCTTTCTTT.

This chain connects TRBV6-5 to TRBJ1-5, with 8 bases lining up with TRBD1. The CDR3 totals 15 residues. Germline V gene sequence: CDR1 MNHEY, CDR2 SVGAGI. The J segment lost 0 bases and the V segment lost 7 bases, leaving 5 bases of the junction unmatched. This CDR3 is CASKQGVYSNQPQHF. DNA for the CDR3: TGTGCCAGCAAACAGGGGGTTTATAGCAATCAGCCCCAGCATTTT.

The rearrangement links TRBV7-3 to TRBJ2-5; TRBD2 matches 11 bases. Germline values: CDR1 SGHTA, CDR2 FQGTGA. J lost 2 bases, V lost 5 bases, and 10 bases had no gene match. The CDR3 consists of 17 residues. The CDR3 loop is CASSNQRTSGSQETQYF. CDR3 nucleotides: TGTGCCAGCAGCAACCAGAGGACTAGCGGGTCTCAAGAGACCCAGTACTTC.

The J gene is TRBJ1-6, the V gene TRBV9; maybe TRBD1 (6 bases). Trimming pared 1 base from V and 6 bases from J, leaving 11 bases between. The CDR3 runs to 15 residues. CDR1 is SGDLS and CDR2 is YYNGEE in the germline V gene. The CDR3 DNA reads TGTGCCAGCAGCGTAAGCGTAGGGGGTAATTCACCCCTCCACTTT. It specifies CASSVSVGGNSPLHF.

V is TRBV2 and J is TRBJ1-5; D unclear. This CDR3 contains 12 residues. V lost 2 bases to trimming and J lost 6 bases, with 5 bases between them. Germline V gives CDR1 SNHLY, CDR2 FYNNEI. For the CDR3, the DNA is TGTGCCAGCAGTGAACTCAGTCAGCCCCAGCATTTT. This encodes CASSELSQPQHF.

The V call is TRBV7-2, the J call TRBJ2-1; D may correspond to TRBD1 or TRBD2 (5 bases each). There are 13 residues in the CDR3. Trimming pared 5 bases from V and 6 bases from J, leaving 11 bases between. Germline V gives CDR1 SGHTA, CDR2 FQGNSA. CDR3 loop: CASSLRDLNEQFF. The CDR3 DNA follows: TGTGCCAGCAGCCTCCGGGACCTCAATGAGCAGTTCTTC.

The chain joins TRBV21-1 to TRBJ2-7; TRBD2, the table's D call, lacks a check against the DNA. TRBV21-1 is given as a pseudogene. The length of the CDR3 is 15 residues. The CDR3 nucleotides read TGTGCCAGCAGCCTACCGCGGGGGTCCACCTACGAGCAGTACTTC. Protein product: CASSLPRGSTYEQYF.

This clone has a single count. The chain couples TRBV6-6 to TRBJ2-7, with TRBD1 identical over 9 bases. Germline V gene data show CDR1 as MNHNY and CDR2 as SVGAGI (reference sequence). This CDR3 contains 15 residues. Trimming cost V 6 bases and J 5 bases; bases outside gene matches: 11. CDR3 region: CASSQGQGNIHEQYF. CDR3 DNA: TGTGCCAGCAGCCAGGGACAGGGTAATATCCACGAGCAGTACTTC.

J is TRBJ2-2 and V is TRBV9, with 10 bases identical to TRBD1. This CDR3 comprises 17 residues. Germline V gene data show CDR1 as SGDLS and CDR2 as YYNGEE. V lost 0 bases and J lost 1; bases outside the gene matches: 3. CDR3 in DNA: TGTGCCAGCAGCGTAGGGGGACAGGGGATGAACACCGGGGAGCTGTTTTTT. As protein: CASSVGGQGMNTGELFF.

This clone has only one observation. The rearrangement links TRBV18 to TRBJ1-4, with 9 bases aligning to TRBD1. The germline CDR1 and CDR2 sequences are KGHSH and LQKENI. The CDR3 has 18 amino acids. V lost 3 bases, J lost 2 bases, and 10 bases stayed unmatched. In DNA, the CDR3 is TGTGCCAGCTCACCCCTTACAGGGGGCCGAGGGACTAATGAAAAACTGTTTTTT. Translating it yields CASSPLTGGRGTNEKLFF.

Details on this clone: Additional DNA sequences in this sample encode the identical CDR3. The chain combines TRBV30 with TRBJ2-3; D unresolved. Germline lookup yields CDR1 GTSNPN and CDR2 SVGIG (reference sequence). V gave up 0 bases and J gave up 3 bases, with 4 bases separating them. This CDR3 comprises 12 residues. CDR3 in amino acids: CAWSVSTDTQYF. As DNA, the CDR3 is TGTGCCTGGAGTGTTTCGACAGATACGCAGTATTTT.

The chain couples TRBV9 to TRBJ2-5, with no clear D. Germline CDR1 is SGDLS and CDR2 is YYNGEE. V lost 3 bases and J 2 bases, leaving 17 bases between the germline ends. The CDR3 sequence is 16 residues long. The CDR3 reads CASSERPIGLQETQYF. The CDR3 bases are TGTGCCAGCAGCGAACGACCCATTGGCCTACAAGAGACCCAGTACTTC.

The chain employs TRBV28 and TRBJ1-4; D may be TRBD1 (5 bases). This CDR3 region has 15 residues. V was cut by 7 bases and J by 4 bases, with 16 bases left in between. Looked up from germline, CDR1 is MDHEN and CDR2 is SYDVKM. As DNA, the CDR3 is TGTGCCAGCACCAACCTCGGGGGGGTTAATGAAAAACTGTTTTTT. Its translation is CASTNLGGVNEKLFF.

The chain combines TRBV7-2 with TRBJ2-7; D is uncertain. From germline, CDR1 is SGHTA and CDR2 FQGNSA. The CDR3 loop spans 14 amino acids. V was shortened by 5 bases and J by 6 bases, with 17 bases between the two germline ends. In DNA, the CDR3 is TGTGCCAGCAGCCCCGTTGGACCCCAGGTCGAGCAGTACTTC. Its translation is CASSPVGPQVEQYF.

The rearrangement uses TRBV28 and TRBJ2-7; the D gene could be TRBD1 or TRBD2 (6 bases each). V was pared by 4 bases and J by 7 bases, with 23 bases between. Germline CDR1 is MDHEN and CDR2 is SYDVKM. The CDR3 length is 16 residues. CDR3 residues: CASSYVGSGGGGEQYF. The CDR3 DNA reads as TGTGCCAGCAGTTATGTGGGGTCTGGCGGAGGGGGGGAGCAGTACTTC. Looking up the rest from reference TRBV28 and TRBJ2-7 gives the full variable domain: DVKVTQSSRYLVKRTGEKVFLECVQDMDHENMFWYRQDPGLGLRLIYFSYDVKMKEKGDIPEGYSVSREKKERFSLILESASTNQTSMYLCASSYVGSGGGGEQYFGPGTRLTVT.

This clone was detected only a few times. Other DNA variants within this sample encode the same CDR3. The rearrangement links TRBV5-1 to TRBJ1-2; D remains unclear. Trimming removed 0 bases from V and 0 bases from J, with 6 bases in between. The CDR3 runs 14 residues. Germline V gene sequence: CDR1 SGHRS, CDR2 YFSETQ. The DNA for the CDR3 is TGCGCCAGCAGCTTGGGGCAGCCTAACTATGGCTACACCTTC. Translating gives CASSLGQPNYGYTF.

V gene TRBV15 combines with J gene TRBJ1-5; a weak D match, TRBD1 (6 bases). Germline-derived CDR1 and CDR2 are LNHNV and YYDKDF (reference sequence). V lost 5 bases to trimming and J lost 2 bases, with 16 bases between them. This CDR3 region has 16 residues. The CDR3 is CATSSRGGAGNQPQHF. The CDR3 region has the DNA TGTGCCACCAGCTCAAGGGGGGGGGCAGGCAATCAGCCCCAGCATTTT.